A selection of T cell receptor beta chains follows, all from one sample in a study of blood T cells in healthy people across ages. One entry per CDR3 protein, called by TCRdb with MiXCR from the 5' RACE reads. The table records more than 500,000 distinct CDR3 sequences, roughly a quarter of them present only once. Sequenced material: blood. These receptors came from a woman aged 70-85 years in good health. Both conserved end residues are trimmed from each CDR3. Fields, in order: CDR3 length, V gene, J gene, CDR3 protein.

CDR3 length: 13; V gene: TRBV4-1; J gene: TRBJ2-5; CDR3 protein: ASSQGTAFQGTQY
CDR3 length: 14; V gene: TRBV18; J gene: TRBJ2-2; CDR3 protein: ASSPRGHSNTGELF
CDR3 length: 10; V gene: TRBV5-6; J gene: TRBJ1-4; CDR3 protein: ASSSNEGGLF
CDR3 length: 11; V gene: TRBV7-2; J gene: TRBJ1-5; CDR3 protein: ASSRVLEQPQH
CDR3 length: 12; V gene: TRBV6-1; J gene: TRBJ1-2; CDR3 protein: ASRGTGVTRGYA
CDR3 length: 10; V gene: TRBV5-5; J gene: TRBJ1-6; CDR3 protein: ASSLRRSPLH
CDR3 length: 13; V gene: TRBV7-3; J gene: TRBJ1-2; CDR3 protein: ASSLTGGQDYGYT
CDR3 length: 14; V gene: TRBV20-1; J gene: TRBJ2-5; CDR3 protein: SARPVTSGGAETQY
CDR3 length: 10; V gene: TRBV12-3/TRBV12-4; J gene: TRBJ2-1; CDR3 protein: ASSLGQGEQF
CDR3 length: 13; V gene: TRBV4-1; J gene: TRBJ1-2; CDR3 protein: ASSQEGTVSWGYT
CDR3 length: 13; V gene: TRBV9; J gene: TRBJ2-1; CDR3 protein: ASSGLAGSYNEQF
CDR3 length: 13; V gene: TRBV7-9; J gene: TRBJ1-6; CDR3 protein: ASSLQQGGKSPLH
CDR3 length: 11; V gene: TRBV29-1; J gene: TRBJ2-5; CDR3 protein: SARGQIQETQY
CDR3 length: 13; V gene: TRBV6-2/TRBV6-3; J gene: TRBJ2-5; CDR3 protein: ASRKGQNLQETQY
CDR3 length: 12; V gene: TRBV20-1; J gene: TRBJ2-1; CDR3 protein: SARDSGAYNEQF
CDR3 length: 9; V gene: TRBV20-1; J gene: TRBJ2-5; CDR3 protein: SATGQGTQY
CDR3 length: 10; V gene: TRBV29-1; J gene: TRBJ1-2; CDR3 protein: SARDSSYGYT